These T cell receptor beta chains were read from a single sample in a study of regulatory T cells in long-lasting Graves disease. TCRdb fed the multiplex PCR reads into MiXCR, producing one record per CDR3 protein. The profile shows roughly 430,000 distinct CDR3 sequences, approximately 22% of them singletons. The specimen comprised peripheral blood mononuclear cells (PBMCs), sampled when the disease was refractory, from a patient treated with antithyroid drugs. Receptors were obtained from a female donor with Graves disease. Each CDR3 is given with its conserved first and last residue. Each record gives: J gene, V gene, CDR3 protein.

>TRBJ2-5|TRBV11-2
CASSLVGSSETQYF
>TRBJ2-3|TRBV28
CASSQSEGGGSTDTQYF
>TRBJ2-7|TRBV20-1
CSARDLGLAGGYEQYF
>TRBJ1-3|TRBV12-3/TRBV12-4
CASSWDRGRRNTIYF
>TRBJ1-4|TRBV5-1
CASSTGGSNEKLFF
>TRBJ2-1|TRBV20-1
CSAKRLAGASSYNEQFF
>TRBJ2-1|TRBV20-1
CSARVPTYLGSYNEQFF
>TRBJ2-1|TRBV7-9
CASSLVQGAYNEQFF
>TRBJ2-5|TRBV20-1
CSAPGGGNQETQYF
>TRBJ1-3|TRBV12-3/TRBV12-4
CASRRTVPSGNTIYF
>TRBJ1-4|TRBV6-5
CASSYGDATNEKLFF
>TRBJ2-2|TRBV10-2
CASSVGASGKGGTGELFF
>TRBJ2-2|TRBV20-1
CSARVSGTNTGELFF
>TRBJ2-1|TRBV27
CASSPSTSGGNSASLQFF
>TRBJ1-2|TRBV30
CAWSTKGAGGYTF
>TRBJ1-6|TRBV6-2/TRBV6-3
CASSYSARADSPLHF
>TRBJ2-1|TRBV4-2
CASSQEILQVGDEQFF
>TRBJ2-1|TRBV7-2
CASSSLLAVPYF
>TRBJ1-2|TRBV12-3/TRBV12-4
CASSLAGQGYGYTF
>TRBJ1-2|TRBV4-1
CASSHQDRGTYGYTF
>TRBJ2-5|TRBV30
CAWSVEETQYF
>TRBJ2-2|TRBV7-2
CASSLSRLAGGPGELFF
>TRBJ2-7|TRBV20-1
CSARDWAGLNYEQYF
>TRBJ2-7|TRBV10-3
CAISETGTGGSYEQYF
>TRBJ2-2|TRBV5-1
CASLTPNTGELFF
>TRBJ2-4|TRBV20-1
CSARDLRLAEVF
>TRBJ2-6|TRBV3-1
CASSQDPLQGTNVLTF
>TRBJ1-1|TRBV18
CASSPPAGSPNTEAFF
>TRBJ2-7|TRBV6-1
CASSSRDSHYEQYF
>TRBJ2-7|TRBV4-1
CASSHLPGQSYEQYF
>TRBJ1-1|TRBV12-3/TRBV12-4
CASSLQQGYTEAFF
>TRBJ2-2|TRBV27
CASSLRIGGELFF
>TRBJ1-4|TRBV28
CASSGTSTNEKLFF
>TRBJ2-1|TRBV20-1
CSAHPGSGNNEQFF
>TRBJ2-7|TRBV11-2
CASSVSGRGLEQYF
>TRBJ1-4|TRBV5-1
CASSLGGDKANEKLFF
>TRBJ2-3|TRBV7-3
CASSLVVGQGADTQYF
>TRBJ1-1|TRBV7-3
CASSLTRRLIRFDGGTEAFF
>TRBJ1-5|TRBV4-1
CASSQLQGIGQPQHF
>TRBJ1-3|TRBV9
CASSVGWGAGNTIYF
>TRBJ1-5|TRBV9
CASSGGFANQPQHF
>TRBJ2-7|TRBV2
CASIGPPTEQYF
>TRBJ2-7|TRBV12-3/TRBV12-4
CASSVQGKSSYEQYF
>TRBJ2-5|TRBV3-1
CASSQVLAGETQYF
>TRBJ2-7|TRBV27
CASSLSFSGYEQYF
>TRBJ2-3|TRBV10-3
CAIRAGEDTQYF
>TRBJ2-6|TRBV19
CASTAGDNSGANVLTF
>TRBJ2-3|TRBV12-3/TRBV12-4
CATRTSTNTDTQYF
>TRBJ2-7|TRBV9
CASSDARGGQQYF
>TRBJ1-3|TRBV3-1
CASSQGQASGNTIYF
>TRBJ1-1|TRBV27
CASSSFGTADTEAFF
>TRBJ2-4|TRBV27
CASSLSGLGNIQYF
>TRBJ2-7|TRBV4-1
CASSQEAGANPYEQYF
>TRBJ1-6|TRBV10-2
CASSSQGRSGSPLHF